What follows describes a single T cell receptor (beta chain). What it recognizes is unknown. These data come from a study of cytomegalovirus exposure and HLA in healthy donors. Study context: Among about 190 million T cells, an earlier analysis found about 100 million unique TCR beta sequences. Among the roughly 430 genotyped donors, about 81% were placed in the Caucasian-associated ancestry cluster.

Primers: 60 Vbeta forward and 13 Jbeta reverse. The table came from immunoSEQ multiplex PCR; TCRdb's copy has only in-frame clones and leaves some out. The data contain 150,000 to 200,000 clones, more than 70% of them singletons. This CDR3 region has 11 residues. Germline CDR1 and CDR2: GTSNPN and SVGIG (reference sequence). Trimming pared 3 bases from V and 8 bases from J, leaving 10 bases between. General study findings and limits: Roughly uniform sequencing depth across donors was assumed, possibly incorrectly. Most of the CMV-associated TCR beta chains (in a later analysis) appeared to be HLA-restricted.

The V and J genes are TRBV30 and TRBJ1-2; D might be TRBD1 (5 bases). Sequencing input: PBMCs. This clonotype was obtained from a woman between 35 and 50 years old in good health and CMV-seronegative. Here the CDR3 reads CAWSPGGGYTF. The DNA for the CDR3 is TGTGCCTGGAGCCCCGGGGGGGGCTACACCTTC.